This TCR beta chain was sequenced in a study of OX40 agonist ivuxolimab in advanced cancers. Study context: Patients' therapy was ivuxolimab, an antibody that acts as an agonist of OX40 (CD134). The study gave patients intravenous ivuxolimab at 0.01 to 10 mg/kg every 2 weeks.

Germline V lookup: CDR1 MNHEY, CDR2 SVGAGI. This CDR3 region has 13 residues. Trimming pared 6 bases from V and 2 bases from J, leaving 10 bases between. The assay was immunoSEQ multiplex PCR, and TCRdb's table has in-frame clones only and misses some. The table records tens of thousands of clones, 85% to 90% of them present only once. The sequenced sample was CD4+ or CD8+ T cells sorted from blood, obtained in a trial of the OX40 agonist ivuxolimab. The TCR originated in an adult with an advanced solid tumor such as melanoma, head and neck, liver or kidney cancer. The chain employs TRBV6-5 and TRBJ2-5, with D perhaps TRBD2 (6 bases). The CDR3 loop is CASSQRVQETQYF. The CDR3 bases are TGTGCCAGCAGCCAGCGGGTTCAAGAGACCCAGTACTTC.